This TCR beta chain emerged from a study of T cells in Graves' hyperthyroidism and ophthalmopathy. PBMCs were derived from 10 ml fresh peripheral blood. Notes on the study in general: A model built on 13 V-J features separated ophthalmopathy from stable hyperthyroidism. Most expanded thyroid clonotypes above 0.001 recurred in blood.

Ten or more counts support this clonotype. Antigen unknown. The TCR beta CDR3 regions underwent amplification using RNA transcripts as the source. A set of HTBI primers served as the primers for a first-round RT-PCR of the TCR CDR3. TCRdb re-analysed the multiplex PCR reads in MiXCR, keeping a single row per CDR3 protein. The sample has about 300,000 distinct CDR3 sequences, roughly 19% seen once. The CDR3 has 14 amino acids. The germline CDR1 and CDR2 sequences are SGHDT and YYEEEE. V gave up 9 bases and J gave up 8 bases; unmatched junction bases: 11. The receptor was isolated from a man aged 45-65 years with Graves' ophthalmopathy. The gene calls are TRBV5-6 and TRBJ2-1, with 10 bases matching TRBD2. Sequences were obtained from blood. In DNA form, the CDR3 reads TGTGCCACCTCTATGGCTAGCGGGAGCTATGAGCAGTTCTTC. Translated: CATSMASGSYEQFF.